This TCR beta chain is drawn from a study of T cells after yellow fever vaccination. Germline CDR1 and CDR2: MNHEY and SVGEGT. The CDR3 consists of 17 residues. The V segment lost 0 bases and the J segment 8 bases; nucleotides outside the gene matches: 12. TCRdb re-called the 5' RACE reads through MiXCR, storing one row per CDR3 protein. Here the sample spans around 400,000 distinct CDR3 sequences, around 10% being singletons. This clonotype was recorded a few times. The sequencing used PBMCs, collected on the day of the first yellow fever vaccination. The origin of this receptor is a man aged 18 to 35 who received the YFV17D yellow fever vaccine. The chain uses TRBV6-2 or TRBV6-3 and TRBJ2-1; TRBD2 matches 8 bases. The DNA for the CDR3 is TGTGCCAGCAGTTACTCGAGTAGCGGGGAAGCATGGTATGAGCAGTTCTTC. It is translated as CASSYSSSGEAWYEQFF.